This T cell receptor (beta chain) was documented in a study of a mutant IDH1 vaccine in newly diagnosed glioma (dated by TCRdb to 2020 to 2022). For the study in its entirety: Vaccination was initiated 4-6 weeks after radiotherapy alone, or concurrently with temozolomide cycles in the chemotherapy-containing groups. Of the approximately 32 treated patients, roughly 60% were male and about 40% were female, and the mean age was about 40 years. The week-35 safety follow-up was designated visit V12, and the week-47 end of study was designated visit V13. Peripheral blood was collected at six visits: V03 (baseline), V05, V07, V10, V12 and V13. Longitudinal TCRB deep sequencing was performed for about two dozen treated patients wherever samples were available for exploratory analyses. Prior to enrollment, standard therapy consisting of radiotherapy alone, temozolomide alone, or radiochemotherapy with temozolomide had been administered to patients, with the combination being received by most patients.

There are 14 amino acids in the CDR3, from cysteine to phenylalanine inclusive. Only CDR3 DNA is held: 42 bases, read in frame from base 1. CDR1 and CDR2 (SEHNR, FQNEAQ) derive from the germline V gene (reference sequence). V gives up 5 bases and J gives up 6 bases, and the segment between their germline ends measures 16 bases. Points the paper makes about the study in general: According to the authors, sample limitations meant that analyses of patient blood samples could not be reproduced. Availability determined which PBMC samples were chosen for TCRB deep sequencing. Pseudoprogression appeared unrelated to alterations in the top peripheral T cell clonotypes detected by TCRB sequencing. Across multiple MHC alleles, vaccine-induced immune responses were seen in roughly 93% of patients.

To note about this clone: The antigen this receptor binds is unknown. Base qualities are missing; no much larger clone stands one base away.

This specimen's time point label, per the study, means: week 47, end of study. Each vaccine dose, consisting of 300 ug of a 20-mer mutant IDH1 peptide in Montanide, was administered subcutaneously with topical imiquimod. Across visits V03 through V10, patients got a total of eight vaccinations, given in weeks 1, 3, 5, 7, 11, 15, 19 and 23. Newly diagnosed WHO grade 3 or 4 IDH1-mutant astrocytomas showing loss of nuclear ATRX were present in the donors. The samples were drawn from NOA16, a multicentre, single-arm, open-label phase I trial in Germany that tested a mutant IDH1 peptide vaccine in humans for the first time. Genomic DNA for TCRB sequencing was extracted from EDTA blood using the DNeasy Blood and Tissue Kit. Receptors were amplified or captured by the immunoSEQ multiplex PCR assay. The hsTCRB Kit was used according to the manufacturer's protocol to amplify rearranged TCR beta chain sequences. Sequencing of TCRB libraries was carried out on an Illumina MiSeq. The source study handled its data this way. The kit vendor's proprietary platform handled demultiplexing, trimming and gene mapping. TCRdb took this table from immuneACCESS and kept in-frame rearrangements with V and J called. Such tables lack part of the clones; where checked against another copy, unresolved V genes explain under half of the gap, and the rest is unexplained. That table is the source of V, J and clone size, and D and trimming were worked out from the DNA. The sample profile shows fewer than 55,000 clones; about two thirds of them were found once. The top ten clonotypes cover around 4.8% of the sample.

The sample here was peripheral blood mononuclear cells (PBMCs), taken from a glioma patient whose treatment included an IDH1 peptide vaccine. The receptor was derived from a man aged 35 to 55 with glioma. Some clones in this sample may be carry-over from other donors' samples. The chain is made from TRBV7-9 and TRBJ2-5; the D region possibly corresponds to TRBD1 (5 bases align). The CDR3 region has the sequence CASSLGWQDKTQYF. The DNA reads TGTGCCAGCAGCCTTGGGTGGCAGGACAAGACCCAGTACTTC.